This T cell receptor beta chain was recorded in a study of cytomegalovirus exposure and HLA in healthy donors. This PCR relied on a set of 60 Vbeta primers and 13 Jbeta primers. Sequencing used immunoSEQ multiplex PCR; TCRdb keeps in-frame clones, though not all of them. The sample contains about 190,000 clones, about 77% of which appear only once. The V gene end was trimmed by 4 bases and the J gene end by 11 bases; junction bases not matched to a gene: 10. This CDR3 is built from 14 residues. Germline V lookup: CDR1 SGHNT, CDR2 YYREEE (reference sequence). Study conclusions and caveats: Across donors, sequencing depth was assumed by presence/absence analyses to be roughly uniform. When a later analysis compared HLA-associated TCR beta chains with equally common others, the HLA-associated chains turned out to be more clonally expanded and to have lower generation probabilities. Sequencing likely produced, as an artifact, a cluster of highly shared sequence variants.

About this clone: Its matching antigen is unknown.

The sample consisted of PBMCs. The origin of this receptor is a man in his thirties or forties in good health and CMV-seropositive. The chain has TRBV5-4 and TRBJ2-1; 9 nucleotides align to TRBD1. CDR3 DNA: TGTGCCAGCAGCCCGGGACAGGGTGGGAATAAGCAGTTCTTC. Translation gives CASSPGQGGNKQFF.